The 3 T cell receptor beta chains given below trace back to one sample, sequenced in a study of post-analysis software for immune sequencing data. General observations from the study: Patients carried four or five TRBV segments more frequently than controls did, and TRBV5-6, TRBV5-1 and TRBV20-1 were among them.

Prepared TCR beta cDNA libraries contained unique molecular identifiers. From the PCR reads, TCRdb called clonotypes with MiXCR, one entry per CDR3 protein. The table shows about 810,000 distinct CDR3 sequences, with 53% occurring only once. Their recognized antigens are unknown. The sample was blood. Receptors were obtained from a girl aged 10-17 years with multiple sclerosis.

The chain employs TRBV20-1 and TRBJ2-3; 11 bases line up with TRBD2. This CDR3 has 16 residues. V shed 3 bases, J shed 0 bases, and the junction held 5 bases outside the gene matches. The V gene's germline CDR1 is DFQATT and CDR2 SNEGSKA (reference sequence). CDR3 DNA sequence: TGCAGTGCTAGGCGTAGCGGGAGGGGTAGCACAGATACGCAGTATTTT. This encodes CSARRSGRGSTDTQYF.

The chain employs TRBV6-1 and TRBJ2-1; perhaps TRBD1 as D (6 bases). The CDR3 length is 14 residues. The V and J ends lost 6 bases and 7 bases respectively, with 16 bases between them. Germline CDR1 is MNHNS and CDR2 is SASEGT. CDR3 DNA: TGTGCCAGCAGGGACAGTCCTTATACGAATGAGCAGTTCTTC. It is translated as CASRDSPYTNEQFF.

This clonotype has at least ten counts. The chain links TRBV20-1 to TRBJ1-2; D is ambiguous. V dropped 1 base and J dropped 5 bases, with 14 bases sitting between them. Germline V gene data show CDR1 as DFQATT and CDR2 as SNEGSKA (reference sequence). The CDR3 covers 14 residues. The CDR3 loop is CSARVSLNGYGYTF. CDR3 nucleotides: TGCAGTGCTAGAGTATCTTTGAATGGTTATGGCTACACCTTC.